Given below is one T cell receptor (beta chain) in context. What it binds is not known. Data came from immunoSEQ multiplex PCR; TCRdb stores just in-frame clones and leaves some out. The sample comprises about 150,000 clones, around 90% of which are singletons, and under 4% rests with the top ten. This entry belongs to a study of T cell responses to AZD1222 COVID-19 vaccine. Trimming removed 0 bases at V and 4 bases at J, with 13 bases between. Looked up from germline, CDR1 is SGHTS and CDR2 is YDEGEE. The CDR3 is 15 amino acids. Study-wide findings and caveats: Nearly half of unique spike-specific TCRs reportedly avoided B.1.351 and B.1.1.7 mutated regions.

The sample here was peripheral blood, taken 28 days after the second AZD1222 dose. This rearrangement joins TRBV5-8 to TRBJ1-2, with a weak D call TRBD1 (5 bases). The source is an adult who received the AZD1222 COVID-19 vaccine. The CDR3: CASSLEGLTSYGYTF. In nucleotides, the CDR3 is TGTGCCAGCAGCTTGGAGGGACTGACTTCCTATGGCTACACCTTC.